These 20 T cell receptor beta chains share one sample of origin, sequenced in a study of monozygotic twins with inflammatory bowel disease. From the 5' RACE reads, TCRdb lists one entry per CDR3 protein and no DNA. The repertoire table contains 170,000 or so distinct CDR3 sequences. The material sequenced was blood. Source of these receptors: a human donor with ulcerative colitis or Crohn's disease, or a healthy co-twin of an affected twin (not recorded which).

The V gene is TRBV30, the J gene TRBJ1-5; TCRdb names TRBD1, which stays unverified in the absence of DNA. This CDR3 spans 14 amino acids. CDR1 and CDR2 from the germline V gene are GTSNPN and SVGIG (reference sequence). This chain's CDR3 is CAWADSRSHQPQHF.

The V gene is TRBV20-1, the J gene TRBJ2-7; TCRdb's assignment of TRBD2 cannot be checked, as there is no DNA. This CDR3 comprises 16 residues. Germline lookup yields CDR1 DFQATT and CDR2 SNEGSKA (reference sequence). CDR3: CSARTPGLATPYEQYF.

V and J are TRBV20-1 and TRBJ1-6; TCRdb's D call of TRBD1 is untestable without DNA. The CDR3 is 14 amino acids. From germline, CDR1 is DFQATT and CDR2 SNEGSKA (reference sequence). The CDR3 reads CSAPRGDNNSPLHF.

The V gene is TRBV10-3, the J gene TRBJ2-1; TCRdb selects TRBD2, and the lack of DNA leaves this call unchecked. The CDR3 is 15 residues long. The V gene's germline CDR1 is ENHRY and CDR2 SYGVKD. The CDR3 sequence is CAISDLAGAVNEQFF.

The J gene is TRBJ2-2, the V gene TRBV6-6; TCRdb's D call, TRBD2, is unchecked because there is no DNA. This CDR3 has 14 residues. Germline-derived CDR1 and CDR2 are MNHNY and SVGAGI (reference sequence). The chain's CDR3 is CASSSVRRTGELFF.

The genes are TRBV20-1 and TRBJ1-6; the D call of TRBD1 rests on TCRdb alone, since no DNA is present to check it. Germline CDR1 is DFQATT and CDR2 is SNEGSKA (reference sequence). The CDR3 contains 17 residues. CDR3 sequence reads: CSARNLGTDVGNSPLHF.

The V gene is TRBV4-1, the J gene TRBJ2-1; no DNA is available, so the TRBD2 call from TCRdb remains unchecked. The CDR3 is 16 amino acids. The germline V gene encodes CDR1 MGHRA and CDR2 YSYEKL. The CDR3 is CASSQYFRLADNEQFF.

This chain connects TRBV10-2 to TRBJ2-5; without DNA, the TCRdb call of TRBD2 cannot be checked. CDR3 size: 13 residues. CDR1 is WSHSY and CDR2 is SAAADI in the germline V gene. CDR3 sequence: CASSPLAPETQYF.

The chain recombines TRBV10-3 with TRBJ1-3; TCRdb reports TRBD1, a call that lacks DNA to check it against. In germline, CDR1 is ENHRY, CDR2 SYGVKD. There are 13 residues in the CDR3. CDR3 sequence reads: CAIRDREGNTIYF.

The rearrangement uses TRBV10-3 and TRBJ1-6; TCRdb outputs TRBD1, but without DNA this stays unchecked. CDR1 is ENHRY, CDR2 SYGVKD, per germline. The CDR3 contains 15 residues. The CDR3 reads CAISTGNEYNSPLHF.

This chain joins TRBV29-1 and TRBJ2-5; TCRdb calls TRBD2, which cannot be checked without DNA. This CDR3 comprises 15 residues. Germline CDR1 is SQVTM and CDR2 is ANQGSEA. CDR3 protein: CSVGTGGELRGTQYF.

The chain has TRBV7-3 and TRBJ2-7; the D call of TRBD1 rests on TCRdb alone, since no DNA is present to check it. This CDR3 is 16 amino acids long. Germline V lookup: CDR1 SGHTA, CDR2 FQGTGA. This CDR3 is CASSLSPLMGSVEQYF. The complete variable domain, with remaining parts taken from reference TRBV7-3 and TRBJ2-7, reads GAGVSQTPSNKVTEKGKYVELRCDPISGHTALYWYRQSLGQGPEFLIYFQGTGAADDSGLPNDRFFAVRPEGSVSTLKIQRTERGDSAVYLCASSLSPLMGSVEQYFGPGTRLTVT.

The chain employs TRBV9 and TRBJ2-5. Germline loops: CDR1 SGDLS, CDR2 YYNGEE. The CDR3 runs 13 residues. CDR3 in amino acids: CASSVSGVGTQYF.

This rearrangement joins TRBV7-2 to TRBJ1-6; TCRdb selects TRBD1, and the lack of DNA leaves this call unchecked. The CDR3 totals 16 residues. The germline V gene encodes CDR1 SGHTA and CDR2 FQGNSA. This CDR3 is CASNFFEGTGKSPLHF.

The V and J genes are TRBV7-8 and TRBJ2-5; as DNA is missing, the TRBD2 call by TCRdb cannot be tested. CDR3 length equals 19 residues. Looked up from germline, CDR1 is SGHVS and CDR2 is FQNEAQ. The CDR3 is CASSSLIEGLAGVGETQYF.

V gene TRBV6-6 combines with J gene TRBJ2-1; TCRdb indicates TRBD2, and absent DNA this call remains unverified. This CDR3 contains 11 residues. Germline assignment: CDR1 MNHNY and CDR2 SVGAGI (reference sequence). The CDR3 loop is CASRGAGVQFF.

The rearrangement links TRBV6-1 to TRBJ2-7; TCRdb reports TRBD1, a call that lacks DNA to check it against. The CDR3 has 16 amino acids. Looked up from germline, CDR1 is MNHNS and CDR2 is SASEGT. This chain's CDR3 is CASSEGGGRAFYEQYF.

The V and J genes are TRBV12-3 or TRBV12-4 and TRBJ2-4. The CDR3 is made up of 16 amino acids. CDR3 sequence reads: CASSRLGVRAKNIQYF.

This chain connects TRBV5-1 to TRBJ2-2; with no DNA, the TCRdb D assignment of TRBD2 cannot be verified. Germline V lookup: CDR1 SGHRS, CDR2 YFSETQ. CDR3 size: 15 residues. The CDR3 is CASSLEGGNTGELFF.

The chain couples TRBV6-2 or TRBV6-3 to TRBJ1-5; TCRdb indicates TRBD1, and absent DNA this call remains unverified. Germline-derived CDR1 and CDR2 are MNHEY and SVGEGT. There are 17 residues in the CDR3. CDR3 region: CASSYGAVRTSNQPQHF.